One TCR beta chain is described in this entry. Its specificity is not known. This specimen belongs to a study of identical twins. Study results and limitations: Insertion counts were lower in abundant cord blood beta clonotypes, a trend that memory repertoires did not show.

Template switching created a universal primer site, and the cDNA included unique molecular identifiers. TCRdb reprocessed the 5' RACE reads with MiXCR, giving one entry per CDR3 protein. The table has 1,800,000 or so distinct CDR3 sequences, less than 35% seen once. In every case, the donor was a healthy Caucasian. The CDR3 consists of 14 residues. CDR1 is MNHEY, CDR2 SMNVEV, per germline (reference sequence). Trimming shortened V by 3 bases and J by 8 bases, and 13 bases separated the two germline ends. The sequenced sample was cord blood. This TCR was recovered from a newborn girl in good health. This chain connects TRBV27 to TRBJ1-4; D is perhaps TRBD1 (5 bases). Here the CDR3 DNA reads TGTGCCAGCAGTTTGGTCCTTGGGGGGGAAAAACTGTTTTTT. Protein product: CASSLVLGGEKLFF.